The present T cell receptor (beta chain) was sequenced within a study of cytomegalovirus exposure and HLA in healthy donors (dated by TCRdb to about 2017). Describing the broader study: In an earlier analysis of roughly 500 of the donors, 276 Gb of sequence data and approximately 120 million unique TCR beta sequences from about 180 million T cells were reported. An earlier analysis of fewer than 750 of the donors used high-throughput TCR beta sequencing to judge whether each TCR beta V gene segment behaved as functional or pseudogenic. The genetic ancestry cluster associated with self-reported Caucasian donors included approximately 85% of the 398 genotyped donors. All discovery cohort repertoires had been generated using a single sequencing platform. The study used immunosequencing to profile the T cell repertoires of approximately 650 subjects and linked those repertoires to cytomegalovirus serostatus. Donor age, sex, ethnicity and CMV serostatus were compiled alongside the repertoire data. To study patterns of TCR occurrence, a later analysis re-analyzed previously published TCR beta repertoires from 550 to 800 donors and added high-resolution HLA genotyping. An early release covering roughly 640 HLA-typed donors comprised about 300 gigabases of sequencing data and approximately 85 million unique TCR sequences. A separate validation cohort of about 110 different subjects was used in addition to the roughly 620-subject first cohort. Both class I and class II loci were covered by HLA typing, at four-digit resolution. Genome-wide SNP genotypes for about three fifths of the roughly 700 donors were used in a later genetic analysis, which treated that subset as a discovery cohort. The number of typed donors differed by locus: 629-630 for A, B, C, DRB1 and DQB1; about 520 for DQA1; 606 for DPA1; and some 470 for DPB1. The study was designed to test whether signatures of past pathogen exposure could be identified by cataloging public T cell receptors. Roughly five DR-DQ haplotypes were handled as single units for association and clustering because linkage in the cohort was strong. The study combined high-throughput TCR immunosequencing, statistical association of individual TCRs with disease status, and machine learning to predict cytomegalovirus infection status. The later analysis used no new phenotypic data to find candidate immune exposures, relying instead on TCR beta sequences and their occurrence across donors. On average, roughly 250,000 unique TCR beta nucleotide sequences were sequenced per donor among more than 350 genotyped donors of the cohort, with 15% to 20% of those sequences being non-productive. Broader findings and caveats from the paper: A total of 150 to 200 TCR beta chains were listed by the study as associated with cytomegalovirus. This cohort had only TCR beta chains sequenced, and the lack of alpha or paired-chain data limited which features could be detected. The 87-base-pair reads could not distinguish some IMGT-functional V segments, including TRBV6-2 and TRBV6-3, so those segments were excluded. Correlated functional status among segregating V segments might reflect linkage disequilibrium, but an unknown experimental factor could not be ruled out. A later genetic analysis associated a missense DCLRE1C variant with V-gene and J-gene trimming of TCR beta chains, and an independent cohort replicated the association. Several of the top co-occurrence clusters appeared to be linked to parvovirus B19, influenza, CMV and Epstein-Barr virus, according to a later analysis. The classifier was reported to diagnose cytomegalovirus status with high specificity and sensitivity in both the original cohort and the validation cohort. It was suggested by the authors that the approach could potentially be generalized to other disease states and immunological phenotypes. In a later analysis, TCR association rates were found to vary across HLA loci, with the most associated TCRs seen for DRB1 alleles and the fewest for HLA-C alleles. In a later analysis, some 17,000 TCR beta sequences were associated with specific HLA alleles at a false discovery rate of 0.05. Approximately 18 rarely observed V segments, including chromosome 9 orphons, were excluded from the earlier analysis of several hundred of the donors because counts were too low. A further reported finding was that TCR beta sequences accurately predicted the HLA-A and HLA-B alleles for most subjects in the first cohort. A cluster of highly shared sequence variants was judged likely to represent a technical artifact of the sequencing pipeline. In vitro tests confirmed that a few of the cytomegalovirus-associated TCR beta chains recognize cytomegalovirus antigens. Strong co-occurrence of HLA alleles, especially DR and DQ, made assigning TCR associations to individual alleles difficult. According to a later genetic analysis, donors in an Asian-associated ancestry cluster had fewer N-insertions in productive TCRs than the approximately 710-donor mean. Across donors, most TCR sequences were observed very rarely, whereas some public TCRs were present in many individuals. Presence/absence analyses assumed roughly uniform sequencing depth across donors, an assumption that may not hold. In an earlier analysis of 587 of the donors, most TCR beta V segments were observed in productive rearrangements about 87% or about 30% of the time, broadly matching IMGT annotations. HLA typing was unavailable for some donors at each locus, so association tests used only the typed subset. The only immune exposure information available for the cohort was CMV serostatus. In a later analysis, HLA-associated TCR beta chains were found to be more clonally expanded and to have lower generation probabilities than equally common non-associated chains. A later analysis found that most CMV-associated TCR beta chains appeared HLA-restricted, with HLA associations seemingly driven largely by CMV exposure.

Reading the germline V gene gives CDR1 MGHRA and CDR2 YSYEKL. Measured from the cysteine to the phenylalanine, the CDR3 is 15 residues long. Here the CDR3 DNA is all that survives: 45 bases in frame from base 1. Trimming at the junction amounts to 4 bases on V and 5 bases on J, and the germline ends lie 18 bases apart. The cohort consisted of 600 to 750 healthy bone marrow donors. Cohort members were all nominally healthy when sampled, although unrecorded immune exposures were likely present. The donor was CMV seropositive and was included in the group of 250 to 300 seropositive cohort members. A peripheral blood sample was provided by each donor, and peripheral blood mononuclear cells were used for TCR beta sequencing. Genomic DNA extraction from the blood cell samples was performed with the Qiagen DNeasy Blood Extraction Kit. On this clone itself: Its target antigen remains unknown. Nothing much larger sits one base from this clone, and base qualities are not available.

Libraries came from the immunoSEQ multiplex PCR assay. For the multiplex PCR, a mixture combining 60 forward primers for TCR Vbeta segments and 13 reverse primers for TCR Jbeta segments was used. The CDR3 region of rearranged TCR beta genes was amplified from genomic DNA by a multiplex PCR assay. On the Illumina HiSeq System, the amplified TCR beta libraries were sequenced as 87-base-pair reads. Regarding the original processing steps: A later analysis tallied roughly 78 million unique TCR beta chains across the approximately 670 repertoires, and around 9.9 million of those chains were shared by two or more donors. A nearest-neighbor algorithm error-corrected the raw reads and collapsed the reads into unique sequences, merging closely related sequences to remove PCR and sequencing errors. V, D and J gene segments were assigned by aligning CDR3 sequences to IMGT reference sequences. Each retained sequence needed at least a six-nucleotide match to both a V gene segment and a J gene segment. A rearrangement was called productive if the CDR3 had no stop codons and remained in frame with V and J, and every other rearrangement was called non-productive. CDR3 was defined by IMGT convention, running from the second conserved V-encoded cysteine to the conserved J-encoded phenylalanine. The earlier analysis of about 570 of the donors excluded any sequence lacking an unambiguous match to a single V gene segment. In an earlier analysis of 587 of the donors, V segments were called functional above 56.7% productive rearrangements and were called segregating when the between-donor standard deviation exceeded 5%. To diagnose cytomegalovirus status from the catalog of TCR beta chain sequences, a statistical classification framework was built. In a later analysis, TCR nucleotide sequences were compared against IMGT/GENE-DB human TR gene sequences so that V and J genes could be assigned. A later analysis assigned CDR3 sequences and most-parsimonious VDJ recombination scenarios with the TCRdist pipeline. In a later analysis, every TCR beta chain was defined by the combination of its CDR3 amino acid sequence and its V-gene family, and reads without a unique V-gene family were dropped. To address suspected cross-contamination and a sequencing artifact, a later analysis removed approximately 590 highly shared, low-generation-probability nucleotide sequences. In a later analysis, a clonal expansion index was calculated for each public chain from normalized within-repertoire ranks of inferred template counts. In a later analysis, generation probabilities were computed using a VDJ recombination model fitted to out-of-frame rearrangements, and the results were checked against IGoR. Hypergeometric tests were used in a later analysis to score TCR-TCR, TCR-HLA and TCR-CMV co-occurrence, with a repertoire-size bias correction applied to the TCR pairs. To estimate false discovery rates, a later analysis permuted the HLA or CMV assignments 20 times. In a later analysis, co-occurring TCRs were grouped using DBSCAN, and TCRdist sequence similarity was added for clustering within HLA-allele-positive subsets. Repertoires with fewer than 30,000 or more than 120,000 public chains were left out of co-occurrence clustering, as were four to six repertoires with anomalous nucleotide sharing. TCRdb limited this immuneACCESS table to in-frame rearrangements with V and J called. A share of clones is missing; checked studies link under half to unresolved V genes, and the rest is unexplained. Clone size and V and J calls were adopted from that table, with D and trimming inferred from the DNA. The sample table contains more than 95,000 clones; only one count was recorded for 60% to 80% of them. Jointly, the top ten make up roughly 4.5% of the sample.

The clonotype comes from a man aged 50-60 years in good health and CMV-seropositive. Sequencing input: PBMCs. This chain joins TRBV4-1 to TRBJ2-7, with the D gene not clear enough to name. CDR3 region: CASSLLSDTTDEQYF. The DNA reads TGCGCCAGCAGCCTTTTATCCGACACGACGGACGAGCAGTACTTC.